The clone carrying this T cell receptor beta chain counts as medium-sized (0.01 to 0.1%). The antigen is unknown. Per the germline V gene, CDR1 is SGHDT and CDR2 is YYEEEE. V was shortened by 2 bases and J by 8 bases, with 7 bases between the two germline ends. The CDR3 sequence is 11 residues long. These data originate in a study of spatial heterogeneity in lung cancer. Study-level points and caveats: Counts of expanded alpha and beta TCRs within tumors tracked the tumor nonsynonymous mutation count.

Time point: sample taken at primary tumor resection. No cell sorting; template was whole RNA from tumor, lung tissue or PBMC. Each molecule of TCR cDNA was tagged with one unique molecular identifier. MiXCR was run by TCRdb on the 5' RACE reads, yielding one entry per CDR3 protein. This table has approximately 9,600 distinct CDR3 sequences, 9.5% to 15% appearing once. The chain recombines TRBV5-6 with TRBJ1-2; no definite D call. This specimen consisted of lung tumor tissue, obtained at surgery. The TCR was taken from a male donor with early-stage non-small cell lung cancer. CDR3 DNA sequence: TGTGCCAGCAGCTTTAACAACGGCTACACCTTC. Its protein product is CASSFNNGYTF.